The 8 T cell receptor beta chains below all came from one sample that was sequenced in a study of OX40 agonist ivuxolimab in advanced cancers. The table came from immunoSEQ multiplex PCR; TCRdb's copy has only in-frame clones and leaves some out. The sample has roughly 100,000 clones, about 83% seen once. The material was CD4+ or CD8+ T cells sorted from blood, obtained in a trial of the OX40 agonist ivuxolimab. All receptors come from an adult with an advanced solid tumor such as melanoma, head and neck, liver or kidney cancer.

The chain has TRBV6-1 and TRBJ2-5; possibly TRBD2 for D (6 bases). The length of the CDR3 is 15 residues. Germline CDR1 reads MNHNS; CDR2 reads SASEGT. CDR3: CASGPGGRQGETQYF. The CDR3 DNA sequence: TGTGCTAGCGGACCCGGAGGGAGACAAGGGGAGACCCAGTACTTC.

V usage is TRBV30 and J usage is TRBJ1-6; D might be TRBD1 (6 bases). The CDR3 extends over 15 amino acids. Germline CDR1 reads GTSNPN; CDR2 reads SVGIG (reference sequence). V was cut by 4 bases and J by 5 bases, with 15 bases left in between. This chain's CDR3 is CAWKVATGNNSPLHF. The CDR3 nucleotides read TGTGCCTGGAAAGTGGCCACAGGGAATAATTCACCCCTCCACTTT.

This CDR3 reads CASSGLAGLNYNEQFF. The CDR3 DNA sequence: TGTGCCAGCAGTGGACTAGCGGGACTGAATTACAATGAGCAGTTCTTC. The chain is built from TRBV6-1 and TRBJ2-1, with 11 bases identical to TRBD2. CDR1 is MNHNS, CDR2 SASEGT, per germline. Germline trimming cut 4 bases from V and 4 bases from J; bases unmatched to any gene: 6. CDR3 length equals 16 residues.

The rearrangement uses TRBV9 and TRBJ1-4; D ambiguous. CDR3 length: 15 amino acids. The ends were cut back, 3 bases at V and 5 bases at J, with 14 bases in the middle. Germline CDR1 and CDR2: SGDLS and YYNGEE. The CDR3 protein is CASSEGGQQNEKLFF. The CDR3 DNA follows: TGTGCCAGCAGCGAGGGTGGGCAGCAAAATGAAAAACTGTTTTTT.

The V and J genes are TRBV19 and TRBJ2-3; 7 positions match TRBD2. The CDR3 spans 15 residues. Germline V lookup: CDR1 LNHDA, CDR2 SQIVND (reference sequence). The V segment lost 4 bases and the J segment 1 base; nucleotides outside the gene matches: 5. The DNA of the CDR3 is TGTGCCAGTAGTACACGCGGGAGTGGCACAGATACGCAGTATTTT. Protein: CASSTRGSGTDTQYF. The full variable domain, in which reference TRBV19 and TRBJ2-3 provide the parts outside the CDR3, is DGGITQSPKYLFRKEGQNVTLSCEQNLNHDAMYWYRQDPGQGLRLIYYSQIVNDFQKGDIAEGYSVSREKKESFPLTVTSAQKNPTAFYLCASSTRGSGTDTQYFGPGTRLTVL.

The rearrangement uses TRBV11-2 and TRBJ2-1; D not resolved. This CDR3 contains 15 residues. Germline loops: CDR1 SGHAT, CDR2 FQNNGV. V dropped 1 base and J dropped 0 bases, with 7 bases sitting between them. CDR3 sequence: CASSLATSSYNEQFF. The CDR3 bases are TGTGCCAGCAGCTTAGCGACAAGCTCCTACAATGAGCAGTTCTTC.

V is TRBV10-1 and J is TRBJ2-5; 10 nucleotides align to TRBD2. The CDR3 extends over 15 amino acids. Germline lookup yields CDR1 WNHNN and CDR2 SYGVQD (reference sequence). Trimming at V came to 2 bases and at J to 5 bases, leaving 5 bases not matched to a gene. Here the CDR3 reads CASSELAGVGETQYF. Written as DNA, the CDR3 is TGCGCCAGCAGTGAGCTAGCGGGAGTGGGCGAGACCCAGTACTTC.

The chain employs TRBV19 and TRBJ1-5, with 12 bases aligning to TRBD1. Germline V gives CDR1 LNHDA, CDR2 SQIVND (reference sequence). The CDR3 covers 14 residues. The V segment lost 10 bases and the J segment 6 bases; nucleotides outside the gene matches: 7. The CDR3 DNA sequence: TGTGCCACCACCGGGACAGGGGGCTTTCAGCCCCAGCATTTT. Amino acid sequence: CATTGTGGFQPQHF.